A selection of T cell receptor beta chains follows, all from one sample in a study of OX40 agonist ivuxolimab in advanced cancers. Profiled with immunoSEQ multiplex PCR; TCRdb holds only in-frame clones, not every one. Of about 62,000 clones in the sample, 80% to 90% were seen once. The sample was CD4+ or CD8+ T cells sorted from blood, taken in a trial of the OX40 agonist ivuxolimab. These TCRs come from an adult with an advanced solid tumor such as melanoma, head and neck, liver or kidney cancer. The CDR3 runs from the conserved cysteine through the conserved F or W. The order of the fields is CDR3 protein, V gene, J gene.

CDR3 protein: CASSEWGGAGTGELFF
V gene: TRBV25-1
J gene: TRBJ2-2

CDR3 protein: CASSDGGAEDTQYF
V gene: TRBV6-5
J gene: TRBJ2-3

CDR3 protein: CASSLGSGQGTYGYTF
V gene: TRBV5-1
J gene: TRBJ1-2

CDR3 protein: CASNKGQGIGTYNEQFF
V gene: TRBV7-2
J gene: TRBJ2-1

CDR3 protein: CASSYSGQGADTQYF
V gene: TRBV6-5
J gene: TRBJ2-3

CDR3 protein: CASSSQGHEQYF
V gene: TRBV5-6
J gene: TRBJ2-7

CDR3 protein: CASSYSTDRTGAYEQYF
V gene: TRBV5-1
J gene: TRBJ2-7

CDR3 protein: CASSEARVGGTSTDTQYF
V gene: TRBV2
J gene: TRBJ2-3

CDR3 protein: CASWGLARTDTQYF
V gene: TRBV6-5
J gene: TRBJ2-3

CDR3 protein: CASSTDTGIEAFF
V gene: TRBV5-1
J gene: TRBJ1-1

CDR3 protein: CASSQDGGTPSSTDTQYF
V gene: TRBV14
J gene: TRBJ2-3

CDR3 protein: CASSRAASGPYEQYF
V gene: TRBV2
J gene: TRBJ2-7

CDR3 protein: CASSSLGTIYNEQFF
V gene: TRBV7-3
J gene: TRBJ2-1

CDR3 protein: CASRETSPETQYF
V gene: TRBV28
J gene: TRBJ2-5

CDR3 protein: CASSPEGRGNTEAFF
V gene: TRBV5-4
J gene: TRBJ1-1

CDR3 protein: CASSYSATSGDNEQFF
V gene: TRBV6-6
J gene: TRBJ2-1

CDR3 protein: CASRESGRGQTGELFF
V gene: TRBV7-9
J gene: TRBJ2-2

CDR3 protein: CASSPSGGNNEQFF
V gene: TRBV9
J gene: TRBJ2-1

CDR3 protein: CASSVALYGYTF
V gene: TRBV5-4
J gene: TRBJ1-2

CDR3 protein: CASGHQPQHF
V gene: TRBV27
J gene: TRBJ1-5

CDR3 protein: CASSQAGGQGNEKLFF
V gene: TRBV4-3
J gene: TRBJ1-4

CDR3 protein: CAIRGQGSNQPQHF
V gene: TRBV6-5
J gene: TRBJ1-5

CDR3 protein: CASTLGASPVTGELFF
V gene: TRBV5-1
J gene: TRBJ2-2

CDR3 protein: CASRSVRSGDSYEQYF
V gene: TRBV19
J gene: TRBJ2-7

CDR3 protein: CASRVDRAQNIQYF
V gene: TRBV2
J gene: TRBJ2-4

CDR3 protein: CAISASSYEQYF
V gene: TRBV10-3
J gene: TRBJ2-7

CDR3 protein: CASGDRVGKYGYTF
V gene: TRBV6-5
J gene: TRBJ1-2

CDR3 protein: CASSGGDGTLTFYGYTF
V gene: TRBV5-1
J gene: TRBJ1-2

CDR3 protein: CASSLDQGANEKLFF
V gene: TRBV7-9
J gene: TRBJ1-4

CDR3 protein: CASSLGPFGDEQYF
V gene: TRBV5-3
J gene: TRBJ2-7